Shown below are 20 T cell receptor beta chains from a single sample sequenced in a study of T-cell memory formation after mild COVID-19. TCRdb fed the 5' RACE reads into MiXCR, producing one record per CDR3 protein. The repertoire includes approximately 340,000 distinct CDR3 sequences, around 13% of them detected once, and around a fifth sits in the top ten. The sequenced sample was PBMCs or a T cell subset sorted from them (not recorded which). These receptors all stem from a man aged 18 to 35 who had mild COVID-19 (a few samples of this study predate the infection). Cell type and time point are not known.

This chain connects TRBV20-1 to TRBJ1-1; D unresolved. The CDR3 is 16 residues long. Trimming pared 7 bases from V and 0 bases from J, leaving 21 bases between. CDR1 and CDR2 (germline): DFQATT, SNEGSKA (reference sequence). The CDR3 DNA is TGCAGTGTCTCCGGCTTGGGGATTCATATGAACACTGAAGCTTTCTTT. Translated, it gives CSVSGLGIHMNTEAFF.

This clonotype occurred a few times. V usage is TRBV6-6 and J usage is TRBJ2-3; perhaps TRBD2 as D (5 bases). The germline gives CDR1 MNHNY, CDR2 SVGAGI (reference sequence). CDR3 length: 12 residues. V was pared by 6 bases and J by 5 bases, with 9 bases between. CDR3 coding DNA: TGTGCCAGCAGCTGGAGGAAAGATACGCAGTATTTT. The encoded protein is CASSWRKDTQYF.

This chain's CDR3 is CASGSRGTDTQYF. In DNA form, the CDR3 reads TGCGCCAGCGGTTCGAGAGGCACAGATACGCAGTATTTT. The rearrangement links TRBV5-1 to TRBJ2-3, with D hard to call. V shed 7 bases and J shed 1 base, with 10 bases lying between them. Looked up from germline, CDR1 is SGHRS and CDR2 is YFSETQ. The CDR3 sequence is 13 residues long. The full variable domain, with the rest looked up from reference TRBV5-1 and TRBJ2-3, is KAGVTQTPRYLIKTRGQQVTLSCSPISGHRSVSWYQQTPGQGLQFLFEYFSETQRNKGNFPGRFSGRQFSNSRSEMNVSTLELGDSALYLCASGSRGTDTQYFGPGTRLTVL.

The V and J genes are TRBV4-1 and TRBJ1-1; no firm D call. Germline CDR1 reads MGHRA; CDR2 reads YSYEKL. V lost 2 bases and J 3 bases, leaving 7 bases between the germline ends. The CDR3 totals 13 residues. In DNA, the CDR3 is TGCGCCAGCAGCCAAAGTCGGTACACTGAAGCTTTCTTT. It codes for CASSQSRYTEAFF.

This clonotype turned up a few times. The chain carries TRBV10-3 and TRBJ1-1; D possibly corresponds to TRBD1 (6 bases). The CDR3 extends over 13 amino acids. The V end lost 7 bases, the J end lost 8 bases, and 17 bases lay between the germline ends. Germline loops: CDR1 ENHRY, CDR2 SYGVKD. CDR3 nucleotides: TGTGCCATCACAGGAGGGCCCGGGACAGAAGCTTTCTTT. Its protein product is CAITGGPGTEAFF.

The table lists this clonotype with a few counts. This chain links TRBV5-1 with TRBJ1-1; D remains unclear. CDR3 length: 14 amino acids. Deletions cut 1 base from V and 2 bases from J, with 9 bases between. Germline loops: CDR1 SGHRS, CDR2 YFSETQ. CDR3 residues: CASSLIGRNTEAFF. CDR3 nucleotide sequence: TGCGCCAGCAGCTTGATAGGCCGCAACACTGAAGCTTTCTTT.

This sequence joins TRBV12-3 or TRBV12-4 and TRBJ1-1; D not certain. The CDR3 consists of 13 residues. Trimming pared 6 bases from V and 3 bases from J, leaving 11 bases between. The CDR3 region has the DNA TGTGCCAGCAGCCACTCACCTGACACTGAAGCTTTCTTT. It specifies CASSHSPDTEAFF.

This clonotype turned up a few times. The chain employs TRBV7-9 and TRBJ1-5; TRBD1 aligns across 10 bases. The CDR3 sequence is 14 residues long. The V gene's germline CDR1 is SEHNR and CDR2 FQNEAQ (reference sequence). The junction had 5 bases not matched to a gene; V was cut back by 5 bases and J by 7 bases. CDR3 DNA: TGTGCCAGCAGCACGGACAGGGGGAGCCAGCCCCAGCATTTT. It is translated as CASSTDRGSQPQHF.

This sequence joins TRBV4-1 and TRBJ2-2; D possibly corresponds to TRBD2 (6 bases). Per the germline V gene, CDR1 is MGHRA and CDR2 is YSYEKL. The V gene lost 4 bases and the J gene lost 10 bases, with 13 bases spanning the gap. The CDR3 is made up of 13 amino acids. The CDR3 loop reads CASSPRGRMELFF. In DNA form, the CDR3 reads TGCGCCAGCAGCCCGAGAGGGAGGATGGAGCTGTTTTTT.

This clonotype was recorded a few times. The V call is TRBV6-2 or TRBV6-3, the J call TRBJ2-1; 10 nucleotides match TRBD1. V gave up 2 bases and J gave up 2 bases; unmatched junction bases: 3. The V gene's germline CDR1 is MNHEY and CDR2 SVGEGT. This CDR3 is built from 16 residues. The CDR3, as DNA: TGTGCCAGCAGTTACCCCGGACAGGGGGCCTACAATGAGCAGTTCTTC. This gives the protein CASSYPGQGAYNEQFF.

This clonotype was seen a few times. The rearrangement uses TRBV9 and TRBJ2-1, with TRBD2 matching over 11 bases. J lost 3 bases, V lost 2 bases, and 1 base had no gene match. The CDR3 totals 15 residues. The germline V gene encodes CDR1 SGDLS and CDR2 YYNGEE. The CDR3 sequence: CASSVSGGVYNEQFF. The CDR3 nucleotides read TGTGCCAGCAGCGTTAGCGGGGGGGTCTACAATGAGCAGTTCTTC.

This clonotype has a count of ten or more. This chain joins TRBV4-1 and TRBJ1-4, with D possibly TRBD1 on 6 matching bases. Per the germline V gene, CDR1 is MGHRA and CDR2 is YSYEKL. Between the trimmed V and J ends, which lost 0 bases and 7 bases, there was a span of 15 bases. The CDR3 is made up of 16 amino acids. This chain's CDR3 is CASSQDLGARGEKLFF. The CDR3 DNA follows: TGCGCCAGCAGCCAAGATCTGGGGGCCAGAGGTGAAAAACTGTTTTTT.

This clonotype was detected ten times or more. The chain recombines TRBV4-3 with TRBJ1-2; D is possibly TRBD1 (5 bases). The CDR3 has 12 residues. V lost 3 bases and J 8 bases, leaving 10 bases between the germline ends. Germline values: CDR1 LGHNA, CDR2 YSLEER. The CDR3 protein is CASSHQGNGYTF. In DNA form, the CDR3 reads TGCGCCAGCAGCCACCAGGGAAACGGCTACACCTTC.

The chain employs TRBV11-2 and TRBJ1-2, with 7 bases lining up with TRBD1. Germline loops: CDR1 SGHAT, CDR2 FQNNGV. Unmatched junction bases numbered 12, after V lost 5 bases and J lost 6 bases. The CDR3 runs to 15 residues. The CDR3 loop reads CASSQPYRGFNGYTF. CDR3 bases: TGTGCCAGCAGCCAACCGTACAGGGGTTTCAATGGCTACACCTTC.

The chain employs TRBV5-1 and TRBJ1-3; 7 positions agree with TRBD1. The CDR3 sequence is 16 residues long. CDR1 and CDR2 from the germline V gene are SGHRS and YFSETQ. The V segment lost 4 bases and the J segment 0 bases; nucleotides outside the gene matches: 7. This CDR3 is CASSRTGTVSGNTIYF. In DNA, the CDR3 is TGCGCCAGCAGCAGAACCGGGACAGTCTCTGGAAACACCATATATTTT.

This chain joins TRBV28 and TRBJ1-2, with 7 bases identical to TRBD1. Germline values: CDR1 MDHEN, CDR2 SYDVKM. The CDR3 sequence is 16 residues long. J lost 1 base, V lost 5 bases, and 10 bases had no gene match. CDR3 sequence reads: CASSLGDRRINYGYTF. For the CDR3, the DNA is TGTGCCAGCAGTCTCGGGGACAGAAGAATTAACTATGGCTACACCTTC.

The chain recombines TRBV6-5 with TRBJ1-2, with 9 bases aligning to TRBD1. The CDR3 consists of 14 residues. CDR1 is MNHEY and CDR2 is SVGAGI in the germline V gene. Trimming at V came to 6 bases and at J to 7 bases, leaving 9 bases not matched to a gene. In DNA form, the CDR3 reads TGTGCCAGCAGACAAACAGGGGGCGCGGGTGGCTACACCTTC. It translates to CASRQTGGAGGYTF.

This clonotype was counted a few times. The chain has TRBV19 and TRBJ1-4; D not resolved. The germline CDR1 and CDR2 sequences are LNHDA and SQIVND (reference sequence). CDR3 length: 15 residues. V was shortened by 5 bases and J by 3 bases, with 13 bases between the two germline ends. CDR3 sequence (DNA): TGTGCCAGTAGTGGACGGACTCAACCTAATGAAAAACTGTTTTTT. Its translation is CASSGRTQPNEKLFF.

This clonotype has a handful of counts. The chain links TRBV5-1 to TRBJ1-4, with D possibly matching TRBD1 (6 bases). The CDR3 covers 14 residues. Trimming shortened V by 2 bases and J by 8 bases, and 13 bases separated the two germline ends. The germline V gene has CDR1 SGHRS and CDR2 YFSETQ. CDR3 residues: CASSLTGPGEKLFF. The CDR3, as DNA: TGCGCCAGCAGCTTAACAGGGCCGGGAGAAAAACTGTTTTTT.

This clonotype was detected a few times. The chain uses TRBV6-6 and TRBJ2-7; D unclear. The CDR3 extends over 14 amino acids. The V gene's germline CDR1 is MNHNY and CDR2 SVGAGI (reference sequence). V dropped 6 bases and J dropped 5 bases, with 17 bases sitting between them. The CDR3, as DNA: TGTGCCAGCAGCCCCTCTGCGGTTCGTAACGAGCAGTACTTC. Its protein product is CASSPSAVRNEQYF.